A single sample gave rise to the 11 T cell receptor beta chains below, sequenced in a study of cytomegalovirus exposure and HLA in healthy donors. Vbeta (60) and Jbeta (13) primers were used in the PCR. The protocol was immunoSEQ multiplex PCR, while the TCRdb copy is restricted to in-frame clones and leaves out a portion. This table lists approximately 70,000 clones. Specimen: PBMCs. Every receptor here comes from a woman aged 40 to 55 in good health and CMV-seropositive.

This rearrangement joins TRBV5-1 to TRBJ2-3; 9 bases are a match to TRBD1. The CDR3 contains 14 residues. J lost 3 bases, V lost 5 bases, and 4 bases had no gene match. Germline CDR1 SGHRS, CDR2 YFSETQ. The CDR3: CASRAGTGTDTQYF. For the CDR3, the DNA is TGCGCCAGCAGGGCCGGGACAGGGACAGATACGCAGTATTTT. Full variable domain (outside the CDR3, taken from reference TRBV5-1 and TRBJ2-3): KAGVTQTPRYLIKTRGQQVTLSCSPISGHRSVSWYQQTPGQGLQFLFEYFSETQRNKGNFPGRFSGRQFSNSRSEMNVSTLELGDSALYLCASRAGTGTDTQYFGPGTRLTVL.

The genes are TRBV10-3 and TRBJ1-4; TRBD1 might be the D (5 bases). Germline loops: CDR1 ENHRY, CDR2 SYGVKD. CDR3 length equals 14 residues. The V end was cut by 4 bases, the J end by 8 bases, with 14 bases between. The CDR3 region has the DNA TGTGCCATCAGTGCGGTGGGGGGAGGCGAAAAACTGTTTTTT. This encodes CAISAVGGGEKLFF.

The rearrangement links TRBV5-1 to TRBJ1-1; TRBD1 matches at 8 bases. This CDR3 is 14 amino acids long. After removal of 5 bases from V and 1 base from J, the junction contained 4 bases not matched to a gene. Germline CDR1 and CDR2: SGHRS and YFSETQ. Written as DNA, the CDR3 is TGCGCCAGCAGGTCGGGACAGGCGAACACTGAAGCTTTCTTT. Translating gives CASRSGQANTEAFF.

V and J are TRBV6-1 and TRBJ1-1, with D perhaps matching TRBD1 (6 bases). This CDR3 is built from 15 residues. CDR1 and CDR2 (germline): MNHNS, SASEGT. V lost 7 bases and J lost 3, with 18 bases in between. Here the CDR3 DNA reads TGTGCCAGCAACCCAGTGCAGGGGTCGGACACTGAAGCTTTCTTT. It is translated as CASNPVQGSDTEAFF.

The chain carries TRBV6-6 and TRBJ1-4, with a possible D match to TRBD1 (5 bases). V was trimmed by 1 base and J by 8 bases, leaving 8 bases between them. Germline V gene data show CDR1 as MNHNY and CDR2 as SVGAGI (reference sequence). The CDR3 has 13 residues. The CDR3, as DNA: TGTGCCAGCAGTTACTACAGGAACGAAAAACTGTTTTTT. Residues: CASSYYRNEKLFF.

The CDR3 here is CASRRIFRDRQGYGYTF. The CDR3 bases are TGCGCCAGCAGGCGAATTTTCCGGGACAGGCAGGGCTATGGCTACACCTTC. The chain has TRBV4-1 and TRBJ1-2, with 8 nucleotides matching TRBD1. Germline V gives CDR1 MGHRA, CDR2 YSYEKL. The CDR3 is made up of 17 amino acids. J was trimmed by 4 bases and V by 6 bases; bases with no gene match: 16.

V and J are TRBV6-1 and TRBJ2-3; 11 nucleotides line up with TRBD2. This CDR3 contains 18 residues. The junction had 11 bases not matched to a gene; V was cut back by 4 bases and J by 2 bases. From germline, CDR1 is MNHNS and CDR2 SASEGT. As DNA, the CDR3 is TGTGCCAGCAGTGCGCTAGCGGGGGGTCCTAGTAACACAGATACGCAGTATTTT. Translated, it gives CASSALAGGPSNTDTQYF.

The V call is TRBV6-4, the J call TRBJ2-1; the match to TRBD2 covers 10 bases. The CDR3 sequence is 16 residues long. V shed 2 bases and J 9 bases; nucleotides not matched to a gene: 10. CDR1 and CDR2 (germline): MRHNA, SNTAGT. CDR3 in amino acids: CASSDQLAGDAGEQFF. The CDR3 DNA follows: TGTGCCAGCAGTGACCAGCTAGCGGGAGATGCCGGTGAGCAGTTCTTC.

This chain joins TRBV7-2 and TRBJ1-5, with 7 bases fitting TRBD1. The J segment lost 3 bases and the V segment lost 4 bases, leaving 6 bases of the junction unmatched. The CDR3 has 15 amino acids. CDR1 and CDR2 from the germline V gene are SGHTA and FQGNSA. In nucleotides, the CDR3 is TGTGCCAGCAGCTCCTTAGGGACAGACAATCAGCCCCAGCATTTT. This encodes CASSSLGTDNQPQHF.

This chain joins TRBV4-2 and TRBJ1-1, with 7 positions matching TRBD1. The CDR3 extends over 16 amino acids. The V gene end was trimmed by 1 base and the J gene end by 5 bases; junction bases not matched to a gene: 10. CDR1 is LGHNA and CDR2 is YNFKEQ in the germline V gene. CDR3 nucleotide sequence: TGTGCCAGCAGCCAAGTGACAGGGAGTGCGAAGACTGAAGCTTTCTTT. This translates into CASSQVTGSAKTEAFF.

The chain recombines TRBV10-3 with TRBJ2-5, with D perhaps matching TRBD2 (7 bases). The CDR3 runs 17 residues. Germline loops: CDR1 ENHRY, CDR2 SYGVKD. Trimming stripped 4 bases from V and 2 bases from J, with 20 bases between. CDR3 sequence (DNA): TGTGCCATCAGTGGAGGGAGGAGAGGGGGGGATCAAGAGACCCAGTACTTC. This translates into CAISGGRRGGDQETQYF.